The T cell receptor (beta chain) described here comes from a study of T cells after yellow fever vaccination. This clonotype has only a few counts. In TCRdb, the 5' RACE reads were re-called with MiXCR into one record per CDR3 protein. Of hundreds of thousands of distinct CDR3 sequences in the sample, approximately 19% were seen once. The CDR3 has 12 residues. Germline CDR1 reads SEHNR; CDR2 reads FQNEAQ (reference sequence). The V gene lost 3 bases and the J gene lost 7 bases, with 6 bases spanning the gap. The chain recombines TRBV7-9 with TRBJ2-2; no firm D call. This clonotype was obtained from a man in his late teens or twenties who received the YFV17D yellow fever vaccine. This sample comprised PBMCs, obtained before the yellow fever booster vaccination. The CDR3 loop reads CASSLADGELFF. CDR3 coding DNA: TGTGCCAGCAGCTTGGCTGACGGGGAGCTGTTTTTT.